Below, 12 T cell receptor beta chains from the same sample are listed, as sequenced in a study of blood T cell repertoires in COVID-19. Clones were read by immunoSEQ multiplex PCR, and TCRdb kept only the in-frame ones, dropping some. The sample records about 140,000 clones, 84% being singletons. Input material: PBMCs or T cells enriched from blood (not recorded which). The receptors were gathered from a man between 40 and 49 years old with acute COVID-19.

This CDR3 is CASRGLAAGTGELFF. For the CDR3, the DNA is TGTGCCAGCAGGGGACTAGCTGCAGGGACCGGGGAGCTGTTTTTT. The gene calls are TRBV27 and TRBJ2-2; 9 bases are a match to TRBD2. V gave up 6 bases and J gave up 5 bases; unmatched junction bases: 7. There are 15 residues in the CDR3. Germline values: CDR1 MNHEY, CDR2 SMNVEV (reference sequence).

V gene TRBV19 combines with J gene TRBJ2-3; D is unclear. Germline-derived CDR1 and CDR2 are LNHDA and SQIVND (reference sequence). V lost 5 bases and J lost 5, with 8 bases in between. The CDR3 is 12 residues long. The CDR3 spells CASSSRGDTQYF. The CDR3 DNA is TGTGCCAGTAGTTCAAGAGGAGATACGCAGTATTTT.

The gene calls are TRBV6-2 or TRBV6-3 and TRBJ1-6; TRBD1 aligns across 7 bases. The J segment lost 0 bases and the V segment lost 5 bases, leaving 1 base of the junction unmatched. The CDR3 has 15 amino acids. In germline, CDR1 is MNHEY, CDR2 SVGEGT. The CDR3 nucleotides read TGTGCCAGCAGTCGGGACAGCTCCTATAATTCACCCCTCCACTTT. This codes for CASSRDSSYNSPLHF.

J is TRBJ2-5 and V is TRBV28, with D possibly being TRBD1 (5 bases). The CDR3 is 15 residues long. Trimming shortened V by 3 bases and J by 4 bases, and 15 bases separated the two germline ends. Germline CDR1 MDHEN, CDR2 SYDVKM. CDR3 in amino acids: CASSFPGNGRETQYF. The CDR3 DNA is TGTGCCAGCAGTTTTCCAGGGAATGGGCGAGAGACCCAGTACTTC.

The chain recombines TRBV12-3 or TRBV12-4 with TRBJ1-1; D unresolved. CDR3 length: 11 amino acids. With 5 bases removed from V and 5 bases from J, the gap between germline ends came to 6 bases. In DNA, the CDR3 is TGTGCCAGCAGTGCCAGAACTGAAGCTTTCTTT. Translating gives CASSARTEAFF.

This clone has a handful of counts. Other DNA sequences from this sample encode an identical CDR3 as well. This rearrangement joins TRBV6-5 to TRBJ1-5; 7 positions match TRBD1. The germline V gene encodes CDR1 MNHEY and CDR2 SVGAGI. V lost 6 bases to trimming and J lost 2 bases; unmatched junction nucleotides: 7. The CDR3 totals 15 residues. The CDR3 DNA sequence: TGTGCCAGCAGCCCAGGGGGAAACGGCAATCAGCCCCAGCATTTT. Amino acids: CASSPGGNGNQPQHF.

This clone was seen a single time. This rearrangement joins TRBV29-1 to TRBJ1-2, with 8 bases lining up with TRBD1. Per the germline V gene, CDR1 is SQVTM and CDR2 is ANQGSEA. Trimming removed 6 bases from V and 5 bases from J; junction bases left unmatched: 23. CDR3 size: 18 residues. CDR3: CSVLTWTGRVSTEYGYTF. The CDR3 nucleotides read TGCAGCGTCTTAACCTGGACAGGGCGTGTGTCGACTGAATATGGCTACACCTTC.

V is TRBV7-2 and J is TRBJ1-1; D remains unclear. Per germline, CDR1 SGHTA and CDR2 FQGNSA. CDR3 length: 13 residues. V was shortened by 0 bases and J by 6 bases, with 8 bases between the two germline ends. The CDR3: CASSLAVAAEAFF. Written as DNA, the CDR3 is TGTGCCAGCAGCTTAGCAGTTGCAGCTGAAGCTTTCTTT.

The chain combines TRBV5-4 with TRBJ2-1; 7 nucleotides line up with TRBD1. The J segment lost 2 bases and the V segment lost 5 bases, leaving 13 bases of the junction unmatched. Germline lookup yields CDR1 SGHNT and CDR2 YYREEE (reference sequence). The CDR3 contains 17 residues. The CDR3: CASSREPDRNTYNEQFF. CDR3 nucleotides: TGTGCCAGCAGTCGTGAGCCGGACAGGAACACCTACAATGAGCAGTTCTTC.

The rearrangement uses TRBV4-1 and TRBJ1-1; possibly TRBD1 for D (5 bases). V shed 6 bases and J shed 4 bases, with 15 bases lying between them. CDR1 is MGHRA and CDR2 is YSYEKL in the germline V gene. The CDR3 sequence is 14 residues long. The CDR3: CASRGVLKGTEAFF. DNA for the CDR3: TGCGCCAGCAGAGGGGTGTTGAAGGGCACTGAAGCTTTCTTT.

V and J are TRBV25-1 and TRBJ2-3, with 11 bases fitting TRBD2. Trimming at V came to 6 bases and at J to 5 bases, leaving 4 bases not matched to a gene. The CDR3 is 14 residues long. CDR1 and CDR2 (germline): MGHDK, SYGVNS. CDR3: CASSLAGGQDTQYF. In DNA form, the CDR3 reads TGTGCCAGCAGCTTAGCGGGGGGGCAAGATACGCAGTATTTT.

In its sample, this clone was seen a few times. V gene TRBV18 combines with J gene TRBJ1-3, with D uncertain. Trimming removed 6 bases at V and 2 bases at J, with 14 bases between. The germline CDR1 and CDR2 sequences are KGHSH and LQKENI. The CDR3 is 15 residues long. The chain's CDR3 is CASSFDQATGNTIYF. The CDR3 nucleotides read TGTGCCAGCTCCTTTGATCAGGCAACTGGAAACACCATATATTTT.